This paragraph reports one T cell receptor (beta chain). Antigen: not known. Profiling relied on immunoSEQ multiplex PCR, and the TCRdb table lists in-frame clones only, not all of them. The sample holds tens of thousands of clones; over 80% are singletons and the top ten take roughly 0.19%. This entry comes from a study of monozygotic twins with cystic fibrosis. Study observations and caveats: Unrelated CF individuals shared fewer identical clonotypes than monozygotic CF twins.

The germline gives CDR1 MNHNS, CDR2 SASEGT. The CDR3 consists of 16 residues. J lost 4 bases, V lost 3 bases, and 7 bases had no gene match. The V gene is TRBV6-1, the J gene TRBJ2-3, with TRBD1 matching over 10 bases. Material: blood. The TCR originated in a boy between 2 and 10 years old with cystic fibrosis. CDR3 DNA sequence: TGTGCCAGCAGTGAGTCCCCGGGACAGGGGCCAGATACGCAGTATTTT. As protein: CASSESPGQGPDTQYF.